The 5 T cell receptor beta chains reported below all come from one sample, sequenced in a study of cytomegalovirus exposure and HLA in healthy donors. TCRdb's copy holds only in-frame clones and misses some; the assay was immunoSEQ multiplex PCR. The sample has some 150,000 clones, roughly 86% seen once. The sequencing input was PBMCs. These receptors all come from a young man in good health and CMV-seropositive.

The chain combines TRBV4-1 with TRBJ2-7, with D unresolved. Trimming removed 1 base at V and 2 bases at J, with 9 bases between. The CDR3 runs to 14 residues. CDR1 is MGHRA and CDR2 is YSYEKL in the germline V gene. The CDR3 sequence is CASSQVASPYEQYF. As DNA, the CDR3 is TGCGCCAGCAGCCAAGTCGCGTCCCCCTACGAGCAGTACTTC.

This chain uses TRBV15 with TRBJ1-4; D gene unclear. Germline CDR1 reads LNHNV; CDR2 reads YYDKDF (reference sequence). V was cut by 2 bases and J by 0 bases, with 10 bases left in between. This CDR3 comprises 16 residues. The CDR3 loop is CATSRSSEATNEKLFF. The CDR3, as DNA: TGTGCCACCAGCAGATCCTCAGAGGCAACTAATGAAAAACTGTTTTTT.

This chain links TRBV14 with TRBJ2-5, with a weak D call TRBD2 (5 bases). The germline V and J ends were trimmed by 1 base and 10 bases, with 7 bases remaining between them. CDR1 is SGHDN, CDR2 FVKESK, per germline. This CDR3 region has 11 residues. The DNA of the CDR3 is TGTGCCAGCAGCCAAGTGGGAGACCAGTACTTC. It is translated as CASSQVGDQYF.

Comments on this clone: This may come from a read error, since a much larger clone is one base off. V gene TRBV9 combines with J gene TRBJ2-3; 11 bases align to TRBD1. Germline V CDR1 and CDR2: SGDLS, YYNGEE. Losses at the gene ends were 5 bases for V and 4 bases for J; bases not matched to a gene: 3. CDR3 size: 14 residues. CDR3 sequence reads: CASSEGQGADTQYF. The CDR3 DNA sequence: TGTGCCAGCAGTGAGGGACAGGGGGCAGATACGCAGTATTTT.

V gene TRBV4-1 combines with J gene TRBJ1-2, with 8 nucleotides matching TRBD1. V dropped 4 bases and J dropped 5; count of bases not matched to a gene: 6. The CDR3 has 14 amino acids. Germline V lookup: CDR1 MGHRA, CDR2 YSYEKL. CDR3 DNA: TGCGCCAGCAGCCGGCCGGACAGGGAGTATGGCTACACCTTC. This sequence encodes CASSRPDREYGYTF.